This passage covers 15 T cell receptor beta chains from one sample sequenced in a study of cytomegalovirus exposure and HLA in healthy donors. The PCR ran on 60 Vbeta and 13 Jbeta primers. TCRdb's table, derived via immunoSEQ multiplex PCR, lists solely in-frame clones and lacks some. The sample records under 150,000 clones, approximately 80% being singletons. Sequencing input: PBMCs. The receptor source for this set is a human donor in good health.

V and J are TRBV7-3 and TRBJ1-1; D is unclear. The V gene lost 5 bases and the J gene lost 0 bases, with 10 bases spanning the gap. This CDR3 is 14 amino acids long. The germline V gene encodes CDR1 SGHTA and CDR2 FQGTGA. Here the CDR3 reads CASSLAGLNTEAFF. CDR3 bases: TGTGCCAGCAGCCTAGCGGGCCTGAACACTGAAGCTTTCTTT.

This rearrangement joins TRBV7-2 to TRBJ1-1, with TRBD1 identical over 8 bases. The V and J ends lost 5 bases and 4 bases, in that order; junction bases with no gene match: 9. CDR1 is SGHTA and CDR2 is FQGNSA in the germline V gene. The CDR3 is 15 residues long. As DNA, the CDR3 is TGTGCCAGCAGCAAAGGACAGGGACGGTCCACTGAAGCTTTCTTT. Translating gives CASSKGQGRSTEAFF.

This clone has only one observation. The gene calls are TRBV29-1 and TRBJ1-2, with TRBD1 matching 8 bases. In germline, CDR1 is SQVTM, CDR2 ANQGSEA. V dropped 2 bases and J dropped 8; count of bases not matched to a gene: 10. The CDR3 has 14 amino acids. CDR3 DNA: TGCAGCGTTGAAAACAGACAGGGGACGGGCGGCTACACCTTC. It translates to CSVENRQGTGGYTF.

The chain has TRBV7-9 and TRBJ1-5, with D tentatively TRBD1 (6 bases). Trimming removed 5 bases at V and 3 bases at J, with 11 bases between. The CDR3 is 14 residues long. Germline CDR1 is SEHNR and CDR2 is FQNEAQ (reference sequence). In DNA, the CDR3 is TGTGCCAGCAGCCCCGGGACAACCAATCAGCCCCAGCATTTT. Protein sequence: CASSPGTTNQPQHF.

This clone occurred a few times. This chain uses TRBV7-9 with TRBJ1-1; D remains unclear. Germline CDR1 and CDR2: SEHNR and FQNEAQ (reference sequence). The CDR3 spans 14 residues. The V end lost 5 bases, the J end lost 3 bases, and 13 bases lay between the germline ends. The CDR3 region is CASSREGVYTEAFF. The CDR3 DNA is TGTGCCAGCAGCCGCGAGGGAGTTTACACTGAAGCTTTCTTT. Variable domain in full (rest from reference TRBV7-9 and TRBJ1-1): DTGVSQNPRHKITKRGQNVTFRCDPISEHNRLYWYRQTLGQGPEFLTYFQNEAQLEKSRLLSDRFSAERPKGSFSTLEIQRTEQGDSAMYLCASSREGVYTEAFFGQGTRLTVV.

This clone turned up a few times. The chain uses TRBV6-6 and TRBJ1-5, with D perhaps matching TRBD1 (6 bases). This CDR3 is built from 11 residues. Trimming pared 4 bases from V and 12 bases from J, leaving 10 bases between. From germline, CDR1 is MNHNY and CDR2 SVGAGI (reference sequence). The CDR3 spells CASSFRDNQHF. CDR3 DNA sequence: TGTGCCAGCAGTTTCCGGGACAACCAGCATTTT.

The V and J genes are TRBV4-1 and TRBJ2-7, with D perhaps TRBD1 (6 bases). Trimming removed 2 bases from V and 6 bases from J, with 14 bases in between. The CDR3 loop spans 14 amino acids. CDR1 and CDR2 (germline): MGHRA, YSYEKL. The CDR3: CASSQSPGVIEQYF. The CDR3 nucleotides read TGCGCCAGCAGCCAATCGCCAGGGGTTATCGAGCAGTACTTC.

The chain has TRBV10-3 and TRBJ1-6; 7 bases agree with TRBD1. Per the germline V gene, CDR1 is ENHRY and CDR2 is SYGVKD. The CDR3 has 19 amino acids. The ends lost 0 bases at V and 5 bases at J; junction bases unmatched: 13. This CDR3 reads CAISESSLSRDSHNSPLHF. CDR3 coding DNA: TGTGCCATCAGTGAGTCAAGTTTGTCGCGGGACAGTCATAATTCACCCCTCCACTTT.

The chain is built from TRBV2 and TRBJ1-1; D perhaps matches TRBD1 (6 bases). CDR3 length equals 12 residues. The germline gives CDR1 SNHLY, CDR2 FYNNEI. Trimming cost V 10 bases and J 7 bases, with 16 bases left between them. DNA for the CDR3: TGTGCCACCCTCCGGGAGGGGGGTGAAGCTTTCTTT. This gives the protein CATLREGGEAFF.

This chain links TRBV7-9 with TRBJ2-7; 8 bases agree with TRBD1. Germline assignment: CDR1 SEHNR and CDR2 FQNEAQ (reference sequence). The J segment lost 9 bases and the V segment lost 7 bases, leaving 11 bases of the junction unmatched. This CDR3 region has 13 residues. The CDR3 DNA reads TGTGCCAGCAATCCGGGACAGGAACTTCCGCAGTACTTC. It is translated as CASNPGQELPQYF.

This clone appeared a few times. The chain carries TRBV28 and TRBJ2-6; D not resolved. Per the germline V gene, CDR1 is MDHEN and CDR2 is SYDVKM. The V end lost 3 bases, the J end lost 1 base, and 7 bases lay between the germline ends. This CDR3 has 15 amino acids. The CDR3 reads CASSFLTSGANVLTF. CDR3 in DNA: TGTGCCAGCAGTTTCCTGACTTCTGGGGCCAACGTCCTGACTTTC.

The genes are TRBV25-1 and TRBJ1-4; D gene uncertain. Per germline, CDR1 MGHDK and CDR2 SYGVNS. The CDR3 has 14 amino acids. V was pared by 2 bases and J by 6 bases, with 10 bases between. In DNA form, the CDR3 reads TGTGCCAGCAGTGAAGAGTGGGAGGATGAAAAACTGTTTTTT. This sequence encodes CASSEEWEDEKLFF.

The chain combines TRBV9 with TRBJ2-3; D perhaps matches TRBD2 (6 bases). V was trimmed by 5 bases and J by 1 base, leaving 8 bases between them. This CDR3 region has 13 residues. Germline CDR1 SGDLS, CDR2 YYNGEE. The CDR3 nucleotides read TGTGCCAGCAGTCGCGGGGGCACAGATACGCAGTATTTT. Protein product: CASSRGGTDTQYF.

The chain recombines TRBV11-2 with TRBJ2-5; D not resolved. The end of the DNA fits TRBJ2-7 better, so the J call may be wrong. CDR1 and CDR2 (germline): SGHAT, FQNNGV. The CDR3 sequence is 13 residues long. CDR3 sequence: CASRGYLISEQYF. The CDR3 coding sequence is TGTGCCAGCAGAGGCTACCTGATAAGCGAGCAGTACTTC.

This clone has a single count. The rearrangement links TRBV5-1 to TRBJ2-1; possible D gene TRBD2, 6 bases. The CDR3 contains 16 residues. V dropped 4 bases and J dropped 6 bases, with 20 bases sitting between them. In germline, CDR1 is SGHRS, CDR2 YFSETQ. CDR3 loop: CASSRTSGPAANEQFF. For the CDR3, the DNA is TGCGCCAGCAGCCGGACCAGCGGGCCGGCCGCCAATGAGCAGTTCTTC.